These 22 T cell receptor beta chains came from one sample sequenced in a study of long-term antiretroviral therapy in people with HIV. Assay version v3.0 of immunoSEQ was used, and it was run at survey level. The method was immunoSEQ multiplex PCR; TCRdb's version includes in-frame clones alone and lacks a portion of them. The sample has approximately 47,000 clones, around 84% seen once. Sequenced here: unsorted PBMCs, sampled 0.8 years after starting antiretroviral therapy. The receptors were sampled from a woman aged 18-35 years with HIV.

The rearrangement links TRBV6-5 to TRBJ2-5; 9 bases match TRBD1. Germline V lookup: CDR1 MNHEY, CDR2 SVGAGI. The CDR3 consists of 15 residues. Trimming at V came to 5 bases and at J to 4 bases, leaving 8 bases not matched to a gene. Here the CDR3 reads CASSPSDRGGETQYF. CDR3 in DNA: TGTGCCAGCAGTCCCTCGGACAGGGGCGGAGAGACCCAGTACTTC.

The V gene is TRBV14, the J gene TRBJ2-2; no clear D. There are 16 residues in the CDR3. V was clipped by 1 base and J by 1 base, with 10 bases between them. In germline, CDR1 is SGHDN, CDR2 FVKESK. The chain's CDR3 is CASSQAFSGNTGELFF. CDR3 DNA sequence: TGTGCCAGCAGCCAAGCATTCTCCGGGAACACCGGGGAGCTGTTTTTT. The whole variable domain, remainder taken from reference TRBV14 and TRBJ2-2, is EAGVTQFPSHSVIEKGQTVTLRCDPISGHDNLYWYRRVMGKEIKFLLHFVKESKQDESGMPNNRFLAERTGGTYSTLKVQPAELEDSGVYFCASSQAFSGNTGELFFGEGSRLTVL.

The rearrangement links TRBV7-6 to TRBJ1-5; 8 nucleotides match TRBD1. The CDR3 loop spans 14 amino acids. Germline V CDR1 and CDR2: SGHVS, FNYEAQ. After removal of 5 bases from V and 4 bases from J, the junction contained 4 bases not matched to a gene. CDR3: CASSRTGGNQPQHF. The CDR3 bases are TGTGCCAGCAGCCGAACAGGGGGAAATCAGCCCCAGCATTTT.

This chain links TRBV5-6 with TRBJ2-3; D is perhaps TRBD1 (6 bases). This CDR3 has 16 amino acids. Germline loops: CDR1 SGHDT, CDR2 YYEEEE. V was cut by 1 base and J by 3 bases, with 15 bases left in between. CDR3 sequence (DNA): TGTGCCAGCAGCTTGTACCAGGGGTGGGGAACAGATACGCAGTATTTT. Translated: CASSLYQGWGTDTQYF. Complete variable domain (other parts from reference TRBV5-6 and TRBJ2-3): DAGVTQSPTHLIKTRGQQVTLRCSPKSGHDTVSWYQQALGQGPQFIFQYYEEEERQRGNFPDRFSGHQFPNYSSELNVNALLLGDSALYLCASSLYQGWGTDTQYFGPGTRLTVL.

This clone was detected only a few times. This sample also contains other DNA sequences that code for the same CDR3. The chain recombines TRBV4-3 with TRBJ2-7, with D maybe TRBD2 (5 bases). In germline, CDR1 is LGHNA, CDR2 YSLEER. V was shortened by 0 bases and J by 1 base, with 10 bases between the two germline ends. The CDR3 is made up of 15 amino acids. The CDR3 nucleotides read TGCGCCAGCAGCCAAGAAGCTACGGGATCCTACGAGCAGTACTTC. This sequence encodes CASSQEATGSYEQYF.

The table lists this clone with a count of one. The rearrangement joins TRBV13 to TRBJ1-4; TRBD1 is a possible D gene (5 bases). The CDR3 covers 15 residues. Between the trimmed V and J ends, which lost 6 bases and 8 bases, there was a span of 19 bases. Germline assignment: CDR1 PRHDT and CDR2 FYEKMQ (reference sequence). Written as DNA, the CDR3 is TGTGCCAGCAGTTCGACAGACGCGACGGACGAAAAACTGTTTTTT. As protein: CASSSTDATDEKLFF.

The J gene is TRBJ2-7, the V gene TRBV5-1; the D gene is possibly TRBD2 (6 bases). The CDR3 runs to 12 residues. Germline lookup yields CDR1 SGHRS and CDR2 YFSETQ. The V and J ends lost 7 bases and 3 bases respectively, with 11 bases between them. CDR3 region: CASRRGNYEQYF. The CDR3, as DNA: TGCGCCAGCCGGCGGGGCAACTACGAGCAGTACTTC.

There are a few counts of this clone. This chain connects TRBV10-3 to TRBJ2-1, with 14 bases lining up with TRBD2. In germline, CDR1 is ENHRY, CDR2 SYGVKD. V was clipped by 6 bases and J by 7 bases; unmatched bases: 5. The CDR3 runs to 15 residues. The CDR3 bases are TGTGCCATCAGGGGGACTAGCGGGAGTGGTAATGAGCAGTTCTTC. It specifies CAIRGTSGSGNEQFF.

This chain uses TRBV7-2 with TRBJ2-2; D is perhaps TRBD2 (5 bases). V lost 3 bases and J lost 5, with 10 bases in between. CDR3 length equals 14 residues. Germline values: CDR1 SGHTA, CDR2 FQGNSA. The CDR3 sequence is CASSFQGRTGELFF. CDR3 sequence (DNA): TGTGCCAGCAGCTTTCAAGGGAGAACCGGGGAGCTGTTTTTT.

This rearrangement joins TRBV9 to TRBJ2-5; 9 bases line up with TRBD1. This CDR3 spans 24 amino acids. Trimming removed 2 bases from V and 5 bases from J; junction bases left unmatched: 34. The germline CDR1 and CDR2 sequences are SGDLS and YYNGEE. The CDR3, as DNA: TGTGCCAGCAGCGTCGGACAGGGGAGGAAGAGCCCCTACGACTTTTTAGGCGGGGTGGAGACCCAGTACTTC. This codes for CASSVGQGRKSPYDFLGGVETQYF.

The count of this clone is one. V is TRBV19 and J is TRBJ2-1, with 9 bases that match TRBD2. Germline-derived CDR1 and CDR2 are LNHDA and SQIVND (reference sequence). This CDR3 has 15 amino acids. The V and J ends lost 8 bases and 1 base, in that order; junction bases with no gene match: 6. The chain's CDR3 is CASSNLAGSYNEQFF. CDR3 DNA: TGTGCCAGTTCTAATCTAGCGGGATCCTACAATGAGCAGTTCTTC.

CDR3 nucleotides: TGTGCCAGCAGCTTAACCGGGACTAGCGGGAGGGTTAATGAGCAGTTCTTC. It translates to CASSLTGTSGRVNEQFF. The rearrangement links TRBV7-9 to TRBJ2-1; TRBD2 aligns across 16 bases. V was pared by 2 bases and J by 7 bases, with 5 bases of the junction left unmatched. The CDR3 loop spans 17 amino acids. Germline V gives CDR1 SEHNR, CDR2 FQNEAQ (reference sequence).

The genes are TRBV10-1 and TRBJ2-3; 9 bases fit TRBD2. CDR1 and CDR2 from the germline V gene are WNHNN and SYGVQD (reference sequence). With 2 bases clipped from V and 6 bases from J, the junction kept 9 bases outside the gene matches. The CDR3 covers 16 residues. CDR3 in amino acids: CASSEKAGGPGDTQYF. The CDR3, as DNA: TGCGCCAGCAGTGAGAAGGCGGGAGGGCCGGGGGATACGCAGTATTTT.

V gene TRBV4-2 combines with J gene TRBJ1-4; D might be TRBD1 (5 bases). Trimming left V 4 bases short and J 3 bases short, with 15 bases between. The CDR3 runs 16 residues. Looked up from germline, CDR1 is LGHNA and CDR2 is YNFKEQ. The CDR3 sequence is CASSPKLGLSNEKLFF. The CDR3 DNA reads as TGTGCCAGCAGCCCTAAGTTGGGACTATCTAATGAAAAACTGTTTTTT.

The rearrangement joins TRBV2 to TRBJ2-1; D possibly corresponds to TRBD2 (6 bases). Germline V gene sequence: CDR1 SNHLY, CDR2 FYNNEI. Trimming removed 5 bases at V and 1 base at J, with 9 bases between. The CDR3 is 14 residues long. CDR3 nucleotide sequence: TGTGCCAGCAGTCCTAGCGAATCCTACAATGAGCAGTTCTTC. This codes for CASSPSESYNEQFF.

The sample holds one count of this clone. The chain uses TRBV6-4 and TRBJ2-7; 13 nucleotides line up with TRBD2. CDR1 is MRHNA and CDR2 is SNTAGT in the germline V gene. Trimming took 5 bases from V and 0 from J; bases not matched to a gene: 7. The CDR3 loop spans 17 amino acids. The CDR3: CASSPRTSGSNSYEQYF. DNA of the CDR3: TGTGCCAGCAGTCCGCGGACTAGCGGGAGCAACTCCTACGAGCAGTACTTC.

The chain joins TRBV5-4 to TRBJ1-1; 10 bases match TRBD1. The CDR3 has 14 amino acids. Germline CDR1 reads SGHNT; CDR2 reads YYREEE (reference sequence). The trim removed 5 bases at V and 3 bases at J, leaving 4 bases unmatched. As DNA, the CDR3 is TGTGCCAGCAGGAGGACAGGGGGATACACTGAAGCTTTCTTT. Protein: CASRRTGGYTEAFF.

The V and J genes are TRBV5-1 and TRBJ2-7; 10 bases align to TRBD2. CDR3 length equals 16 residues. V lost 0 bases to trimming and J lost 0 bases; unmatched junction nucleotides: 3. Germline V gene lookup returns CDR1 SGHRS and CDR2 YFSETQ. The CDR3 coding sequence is TGCGCCAGCAGCTTGGCTAGCGGGAGTGTCTCCTACGAGCAGTACTTC. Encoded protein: CASSLASGSVSYEQYF.

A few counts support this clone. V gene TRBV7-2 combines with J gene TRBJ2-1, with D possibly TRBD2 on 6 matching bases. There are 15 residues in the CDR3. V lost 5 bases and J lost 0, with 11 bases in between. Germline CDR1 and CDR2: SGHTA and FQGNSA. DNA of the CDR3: TGTGCCAGCAGCCGGACTACTCCCTCCTACAATGAGCAGTTCTTC. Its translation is CASSRTTPSYNEQFF.

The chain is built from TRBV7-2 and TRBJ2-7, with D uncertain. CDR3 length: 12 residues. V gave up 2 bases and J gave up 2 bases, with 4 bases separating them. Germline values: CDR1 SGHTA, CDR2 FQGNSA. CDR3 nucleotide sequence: TGTGCCAGCAGCTTACCCACCTACGAGCAGTACTTC. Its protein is CASSLPTYEQYF. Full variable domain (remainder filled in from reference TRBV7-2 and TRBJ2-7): GAGVSQSPSNKVTEKGKDVELRCDPISGHTALYWYRQSLGQGLEFLIYFQGNSAPDKSGLPSDRFSAERTGGSVSTLTIQRTQQEDSAVYLCASSLPTYEQYFGPGTRLTVT.

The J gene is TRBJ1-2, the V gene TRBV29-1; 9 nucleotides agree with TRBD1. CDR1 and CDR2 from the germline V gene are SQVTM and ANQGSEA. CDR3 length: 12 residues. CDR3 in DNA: TGCAGTGGGGGGGGGACAGGGTACGGCTACACCTTC. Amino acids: CSGGGTGYGYTF.

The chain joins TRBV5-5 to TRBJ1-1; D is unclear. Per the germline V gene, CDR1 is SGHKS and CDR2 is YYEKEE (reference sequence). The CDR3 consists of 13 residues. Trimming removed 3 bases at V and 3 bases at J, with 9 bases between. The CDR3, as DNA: TGTGCCAGCAGCTCTATCTTGGACACTGAAGCTTTCTTT. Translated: CASSSILDTEAFF.